This is a list of T cell receptor beta chains from one sample in a study of blood T cell repertoires in COVID-19. The data were produced by immunoSEQ multiplex PCR, yet TCRdb's version contains in-frame clones alone and is incomplete. The sample consists of 120,000 to 150,000 clones, roughly 89% of them appearing once. The sample consisted of peripheral blood. The receptors originated from a woman aged 50 to 60 with active or convalescent COVID-19. CDR3s include the opening cysteine and the closing phenylalanine or tryptophan. The order of the fields is D gene, clone size, J gene, V gene, CDR3 DNA, CDR3 protein. D genes are given only for firm matches. Clone size is given for some rows only: seen once, a few or many times, or a class if the clone is expanded.

TRBD2,.,TRBJ2-5,TRBV11-2,TGTGCCAGCAGCACCGGAGGACTAGCGGGATCGGAGACCCAGTACTTC,CASSTGGLAGSETQYF
.,.,TRBJ1-3,TRBV28,TGTGCCAGCAGTCCCTCCTCTGGAAACACCATATATTTT,CASSPSSGNTIYF
TRBD1,.,TRBJ2-1,TRBV5-1,TGCGCCAGCAGCTCCTCACAGGGGGGAATAGGTGAGCAGTTCTTC,CASSSSQGGIGEQFF
.,few,TRBJ2-3,TRBV4-1,TGCGCCAGCAGCCAAGAAATGGGGGGGGCCAGAGATACGCAGTATTTT,CASSQEMGGARDTQYF
.,.,TRBJ1-1,TRBV19,TGTGCCAGTAGTCTTAATCGACAGGAGAACACTGAAGCTTTCTTT,CASSLNRQENTEAFF
.,.,TRBJ2-2,TRBV15,TGTGCCACCAGCAGAGCCCAAATGAACACCGGGGAGCTGTTTTTT,CATSRAQMNTGELFF
TRBD1,.,TRBJ1-1,TRBV25-1,TGTGCCAGCAGTCGCGTCAGGGGGTTGAACACTGAAGCTTTCTTT,CASSRVRGLNTEAFF
.,.,TRBJ2-1,TRBV11-3,TGTGCCAGCAGCTTACGGTGGGGGGGCTTGAATGAGCAGTTCTTC,CASSLRWGGLNEQFF
.,.,TRBJ1-1,TRBV19,TGTGCCAGTAGTATAGATGAGGGCCCGAACACTGAAGCTTTCTTT,CASSIDEGPNTEAFF
.,.,TRBJ2-1,TRBV11-2,TGTGCCAGCACCCTATGGGGGGGGCCCCAGAATGAGCAGTTCTTC,CASTLWGGPQNEQFF
.,.,TRBJ1-3,TRBV7-8,TGTGCCAGCAGCTTAGTTTCTATCTCTGGAAACACCATATATTTT,CASSLVSISGNTIYF
.,.,TRBJ1-1,TRBV7-9,TGTGCCAGCAGCTTCGGGGAGGGGCGGAGATCCACTGAAGCTTTCTTT,CASSFGEGRRSTEAFF
.,.,TRBJ1-3,TRBV7-8,TGTGCCAGCAGCGCAGTGATGTATGGGGGCAGGGACTCTGGAAACACCATATATTTT,CASSAVMYGGRDSGNTIYF
TRBD1,.,TRBJ2-5,TRBV5-1,TGCGCCAGCAGCTTGTCCGTGGGACAGAGGGGTCAAGAGACCCAGTACTTC,CASSLSVGQRGQETQYF
TRBD1,once,TRBJ1-6,TRBV28,TGTGCCAGTTGGACAGGGGGTTCACCCCTCCACTTT,CASWTGGSPLHF
TRBD1,.,TRBJ1-1,TRBV7-3,TGTGCCAGCAGCCTTCGTCCCGTTCGGACAGGAATAACACTGAACACTGAAGCTTTCTTT,CASSLRPVRTGITLNTEAFF
TRBD1,once,TRBJ2-1,TRBV13,TGTGCCAGCAGCTACCGGGACAGGGGAAATGAGCAGTTCTTC,CASSYRDRGNEQFF
TRBD1,.,TRBJ1-1,TRBV5-4,TGTGCCAGCAGCCGGGACAGGTTCTCCCTCGGTCCTGAAGCTTTCTTT,CASSRDRFSLGPEAFF
.,.,TRBJ2-3,TRBV29-1,TGCAGCGTTGAAGTAAAGCTCACAGATACGCAGTATTTT,CSVEVKLTDTQYF